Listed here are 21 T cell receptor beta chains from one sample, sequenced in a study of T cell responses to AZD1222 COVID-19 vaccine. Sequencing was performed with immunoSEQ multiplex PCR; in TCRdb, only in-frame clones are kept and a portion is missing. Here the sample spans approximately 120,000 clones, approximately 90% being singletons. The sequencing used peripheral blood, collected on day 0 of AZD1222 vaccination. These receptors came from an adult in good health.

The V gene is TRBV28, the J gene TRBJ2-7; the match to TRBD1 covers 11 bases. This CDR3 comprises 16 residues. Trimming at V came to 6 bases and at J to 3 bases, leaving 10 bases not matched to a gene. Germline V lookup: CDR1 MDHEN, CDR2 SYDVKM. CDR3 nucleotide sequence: TGTGCCAGCAGCATGGCCTCCGGGACAGGGGGCTACGAGCAGTACTTC. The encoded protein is CASSMASGTGGYEQYF.

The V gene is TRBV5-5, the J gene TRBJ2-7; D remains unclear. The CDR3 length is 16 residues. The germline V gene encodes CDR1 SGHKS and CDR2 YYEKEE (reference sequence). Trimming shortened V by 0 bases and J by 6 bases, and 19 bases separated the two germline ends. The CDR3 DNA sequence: TGTGCCAGCAGCTTGGCAGTCCGGCAGGACGGTCCCGAGCAGTACTTC. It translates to CASSLAVRQDGPEQYF. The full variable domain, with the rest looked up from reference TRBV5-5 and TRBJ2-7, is DAGVTQSPTHLIKTRGQQVTLRCSPISGHKSVSWYQQVLGQGPQFIFQYYEKEERGRGNFPDRFSARQFPNYSSELNVNALLLGDSALYLCASSLAVRQDGPEQYFGPGTRLTVT.

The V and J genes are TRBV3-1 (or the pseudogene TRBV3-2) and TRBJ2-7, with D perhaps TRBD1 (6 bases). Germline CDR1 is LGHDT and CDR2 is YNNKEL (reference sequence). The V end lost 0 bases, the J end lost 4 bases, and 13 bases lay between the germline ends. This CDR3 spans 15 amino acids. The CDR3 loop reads CASSQDVGAWYEQYF. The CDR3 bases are TGTGCCAGCAGCCAAGATGTGGGGGCTTGGTACGAGCAGTACTTC.

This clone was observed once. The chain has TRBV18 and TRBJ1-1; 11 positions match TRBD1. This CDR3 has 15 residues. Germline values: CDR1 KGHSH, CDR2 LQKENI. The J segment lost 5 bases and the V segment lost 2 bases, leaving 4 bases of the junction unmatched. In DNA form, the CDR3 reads TGTGCCAGCTCACCAGGACAGGGGGCATGGACTGAAGCTTTCTTT. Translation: CASSPGQGAWTEAFF.

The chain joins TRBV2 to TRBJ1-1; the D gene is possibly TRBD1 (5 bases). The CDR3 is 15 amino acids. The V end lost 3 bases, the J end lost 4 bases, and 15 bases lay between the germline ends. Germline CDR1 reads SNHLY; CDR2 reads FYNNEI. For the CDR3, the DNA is TGTGCCAGCAGTGAGGGGTCTAGGGGCCCCACTGAAGCTTTCTTT. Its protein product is CASSEGSRGPTEAFF.

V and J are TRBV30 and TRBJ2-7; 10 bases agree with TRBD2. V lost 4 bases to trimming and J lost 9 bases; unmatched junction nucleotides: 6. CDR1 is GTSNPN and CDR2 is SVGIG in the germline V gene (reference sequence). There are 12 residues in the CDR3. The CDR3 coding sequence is TGTGCCTGGACTAGCGGGGGCTTCGGGCAGTACTTC. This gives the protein CAWTSGGFGQYF.

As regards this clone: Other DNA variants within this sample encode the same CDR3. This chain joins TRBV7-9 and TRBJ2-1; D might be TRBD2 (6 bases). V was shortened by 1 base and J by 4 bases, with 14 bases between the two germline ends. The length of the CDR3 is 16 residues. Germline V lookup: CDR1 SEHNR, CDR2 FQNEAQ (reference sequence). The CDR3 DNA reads TGTGCCAGCAGCTTAGAGTTGGCGGGAACATACAATGAGCAGTTCTTC. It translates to CASSLELAGTYNEQFF.

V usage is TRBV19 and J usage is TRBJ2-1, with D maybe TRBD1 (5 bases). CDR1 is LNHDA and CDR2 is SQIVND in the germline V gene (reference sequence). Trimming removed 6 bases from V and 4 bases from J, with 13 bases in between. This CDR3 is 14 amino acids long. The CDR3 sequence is CASRGRGLYNEQFF. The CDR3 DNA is TGTGCCAGTAGAGGAAGGGGCCTTTACAATGAGCAGTTCTTC.

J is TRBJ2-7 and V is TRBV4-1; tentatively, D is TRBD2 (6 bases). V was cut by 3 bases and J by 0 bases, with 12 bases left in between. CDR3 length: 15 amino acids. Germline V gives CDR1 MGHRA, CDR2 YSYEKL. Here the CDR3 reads CASSQGTDISYEQYF. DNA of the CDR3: TGCGCCAGCAGCCAGGGGACTGACATCTCCTACGAGCAGTACTTC.

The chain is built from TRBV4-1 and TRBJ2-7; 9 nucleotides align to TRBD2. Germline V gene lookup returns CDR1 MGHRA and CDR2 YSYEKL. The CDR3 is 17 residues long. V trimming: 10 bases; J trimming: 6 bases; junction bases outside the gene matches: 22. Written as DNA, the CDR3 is TGCGCCATCATTAATATCGGAGGGGCGGGAGGGATGCGCGAGCAGTACTTC. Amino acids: CAIINIGGAGGMREQYF.

The CDR3 sequence is CASSSQLYSYNSPLHF. Here the CDR3 DNA reads TGTGCCAGCAGTTCACAGTTATACTCCTATAATTCACCCCTCCACTTT. V usage is TRBV27 and J usage is TRBJ1-6; D unresolved. This CDR3 has 16 residues. V lost 4 bases and J 0 bases, leaving 10 bases between the germline ends. Germline lookup yields CDR1 MNHEY and CDR2 SMNVEV (reference sequence).

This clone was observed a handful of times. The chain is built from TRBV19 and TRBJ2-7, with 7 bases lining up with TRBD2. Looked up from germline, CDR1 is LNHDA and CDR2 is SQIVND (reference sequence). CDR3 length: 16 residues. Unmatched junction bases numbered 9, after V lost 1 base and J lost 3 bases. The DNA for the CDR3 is TGTGCCAGTAGTATAGGGGGAGGGGCAAATATCTACGAGCAGTACTTC. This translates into CASSIGGGANIYEQYF.

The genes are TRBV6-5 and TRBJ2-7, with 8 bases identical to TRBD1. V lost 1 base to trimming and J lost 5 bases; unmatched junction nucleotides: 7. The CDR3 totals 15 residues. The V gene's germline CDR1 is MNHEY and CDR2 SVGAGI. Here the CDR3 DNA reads TGTGCCAGCAGTTACTGGTCAGGGGGCGGCCACGAGCAGTACTTC. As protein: CASSYWSGGGHEQYF.

Here the CDR3 reads CASSSLGSSYNSPLHF. CDR3 coding DNA: TGTGCCAGCAGCTCCCTTGGGAGCTCCTATAATTCACCCCTCCACTTT. The rearrangement uses TRBV9 and TRBJ1-6; D is ambiguous. The CDR3 contains 16 residues. CDR1 SGDLS and CDR2 YYNGEE come from the germline V gene. Trimming took 4 bases from V and 0 from J, leaving 11 bases between them.

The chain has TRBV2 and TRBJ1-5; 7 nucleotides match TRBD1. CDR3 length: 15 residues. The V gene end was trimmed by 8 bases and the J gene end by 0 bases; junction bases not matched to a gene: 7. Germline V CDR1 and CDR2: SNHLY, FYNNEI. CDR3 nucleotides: TGTGCCAGCTCACCGGGACAGCATAGCAATCAGCCCCAGCATTTT. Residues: CASSPGQHSNQPQHF.

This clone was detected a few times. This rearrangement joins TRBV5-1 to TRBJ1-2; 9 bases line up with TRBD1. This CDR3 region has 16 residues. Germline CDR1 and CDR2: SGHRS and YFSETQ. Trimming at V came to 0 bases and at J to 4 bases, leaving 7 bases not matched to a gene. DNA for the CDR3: TGCGCCAGCAGCTTGGGCATGGGACAGGGCTCCTATGGCTACACCTTC. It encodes CASSLGMGQGSYGYTF.

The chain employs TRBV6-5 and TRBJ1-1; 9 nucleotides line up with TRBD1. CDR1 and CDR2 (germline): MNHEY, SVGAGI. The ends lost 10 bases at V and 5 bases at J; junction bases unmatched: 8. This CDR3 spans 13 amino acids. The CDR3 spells CATRDRAGTEAFF. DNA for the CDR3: TGTGCCACCCGGGACAGGGCCGGGACTGAAGCTTTCTTT.

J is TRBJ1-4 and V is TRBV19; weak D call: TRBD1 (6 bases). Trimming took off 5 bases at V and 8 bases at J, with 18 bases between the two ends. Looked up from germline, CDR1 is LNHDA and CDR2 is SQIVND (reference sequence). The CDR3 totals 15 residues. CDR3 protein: CASSPRDMSYEKLFF. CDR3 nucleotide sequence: TGTGCCAGTAGTCCGAGGGACATGTCCTACGAAAAACTGTTTTTT.

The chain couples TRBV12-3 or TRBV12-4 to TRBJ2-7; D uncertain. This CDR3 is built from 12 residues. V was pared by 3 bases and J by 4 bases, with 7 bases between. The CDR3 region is CASSFGAYEQYF. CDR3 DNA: TGTGCCAGCAGTTTCGGAGCGTACGAGCAGTACTTC.

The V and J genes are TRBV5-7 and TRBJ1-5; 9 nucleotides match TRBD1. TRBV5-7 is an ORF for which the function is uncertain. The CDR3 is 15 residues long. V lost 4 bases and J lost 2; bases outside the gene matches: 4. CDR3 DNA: TGTGCCAGCAGCCTCCGGGACAGGGGCAATCAGCCCCAGCATTTT. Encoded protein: CASSLRDRGNQPQHF.

In nucleotides, the CDR3 is TGTGCCAGCAGCCGGATCGGCAACTATGGCTACACCTTC. Its translation: CASSRIGNYGYTF. The chain employs TRBV3-1 (or the pseudogene TRBV3-2) and TRBJ1-2; D is undetermined. The CDR3 is 13 amino acids. Germline CDR1 reads LGHDT; CDR2 reads YNNKEL (reference sequence). Deletions cut 4 bases from V and 2 bases from J, with 8 bases between.